This TCR beta chain is from a study of Ad26.COV2.S vaccination and SARS-CoV-2 variants. Study-wide results and limits: Estimates derived from TCR breadth and depth analyses may have underestimated total T cell responses.

Germline assignment: CDR1 MNHEY and CDR2 SVGAGI. The CDR3 is 11 residues long. The V gene lost 7 bases and the J gene lost 1 base, with 4 bases spanning the gap. In regard to this clone: The target antigen is unknown.

Using immunoSEQ multiplex PCR, the repertoire was profiled, and TCRdb retains in-frame clones only, with some absent. This table has approximately 400,000 clones, around 92% appearing once. This TCR was recovered from a human donor who had recovered from COVID-19. Sequenced here: peripheral blood, sampled after recovery from COVID-19. V is TRBV6-5 and J is TRBJ1-1, with D unresolved. The CDR3 region is CASTGNTEAFF. In DNA form, the CDR3 reads TGTGCCAGCACGGGGAACACTGAAGCTTTCTTT.